The clone carrying this T cell receptor (beta chain) was detected many times. Its antigen is currently unknown. This CDR3 is 15 amino acids long. The V gene's germline CDR1 is SGHVS and CDR2 FNYEAQ. After removal of 5 bases from V and 8 bases from J, the junction contained 11 bases not matched to a gene. Individual cDNA molecules carried attached unique molecular identifiers. MiXCR was run by TCRdb on the 5' RACE reads, yielding one entry per CDR3 protein. The table has 17,000 or so distinct CDR3 sequences, about 5.6% seen once; the top ten hold around 7%. The data are from a study of early T cells in non-severe SARS-CoV-2 infection. Study information: Sequencing of unsorted whole blood was done on bulk RNA, leaving chains unpaired. Findings and caveats of the study: The VDJdb matching leaned toward anti-spike CD8 responses and overlooked private and CD4 specificities.

The chain is built from TRBV7-6 and TRBJ2-1, with 8 bases aligning to TRBD1. The sequencing here drew on whole blood, taken at baseline. The TCR sequence derives from an adult who was a healthcare worker with PCR-confirmed SARS-CoV-2 infection or an uninfected control (not recorded which). The CDR3 sequence: CASSTRRQGFDEQFF. CDR3 nucleotide sequence: TGTGCCAGCAGCACCCGGAGACAGGGGTTTGATGAGCAGTTCTTC.